This T cell receptor (beta chain) came from a study of cytomegalovirus exposure and HLA in healthy donors. Regarding the study as a whole: The study recorded 160 or so TCR beta chains that were cytomegalovirus-associated. Per published accounts, TCR beta sequences correctly predicted the HLA-A and HLA-B alleles of most subjects. The authors judged a highly shared variant cluster likely a sequencing artifact.

Researchers ran the PCR with 60 Vbeta and 13 Jbeta primers. As originally analysed: Approximately 87 million unique TCR beta chains, roughly 10 million shared, were counted in a later analysis. Assay: immunoSEQ multiplex PCR; the TCRdb copy retains only in-frame clones and omits some. V and J calls and clone size come straight from that table; D and trimming were deduced from the DNA. The data contain under 150,000 clones, 76% of them singletons. With regard to this clone: The antigen is undetermined.

After removal of 5 bases from V and 0 bases from J, the junction contained 3 bases not matched to a gene. The germline V gene encodes CDR1 MNHEY and CDR2 SMNVEV (reference sequence). The CDR3 loop spans 15 amino acids. Sequenced input: PBMCs. The rearrangement links TRBV27 to TRBJ1-1; TRBD1 aligns across 10 bases. The sequence was collected from a middle-aged woman in good health and CMV-seronegative. The CDR3 region is CASSAGQGMNTEAFF. Here the CDR3 DNA reads TGTGCCAGCAGTGCGGGACAGGGGATGAACACTGAAGCTTTCTTT.